This TCR beta chain was sequenced during a study of OX40 agonist ivuxolimab in advanced cancers. About the study: Patients received ivuxolimab, an agonistic anti-OX40 (CD134) antibody. Findings of the study overall: With doses of 0.1 to 3.0 mg/kg, CD4+ and CD8+ blood T cells had undergone clonal expansion by week 6. Relatively little clonal expansion, among the lowest observed, appeared in partial responders at 0.1-3.0 mg/kg.

Comments on this clone: No antigen is known for it.

TCRdb's copy holds only in-frame clones and misses some; the assay was immunoSEQ multiplex PCR. The sample carries roughly 86,000 clones, 80% to 95% recorded once. Sequences were derived from CD4+ or CD8+ T cells sorted from blood, sampled in a trial of the OX40 agonist ivuxolimab. The sequence came from an adult with an advanced solid tumor such as melanoma, head and neck, liver or kidney cancer.

This chain's CDR3 is CASSLGGQGPYEQYF. DNA for the CDR3: TGCGCCAGCAGCTTGGGGGGACAGGGGCCCTACGAGCAGTACTTC. The chain joins TRBV5-1 to TRBJ2-7; 10 bases align to TRBD1. CDR1 is SGHRS, CDR2 YFSETQ, per germline. Trimming removed 0 bases from V and 2 bases from J; junction bases left unmatched: 2. CDR3 size: 15 residues. The whole variable domain, filled in from reference TRBV5-1 and TRBJ2-7, reads KAGVTQTPRYLIKTRGQQVTLSCSPISGHRSVSWYQQTPGQGLQFLFEYFSETQRNKGNFPGRFSGRQFSNSRSEMNVSTLELGDSALYLCASSLGGQGPYEQYFGPGTRLTVT.